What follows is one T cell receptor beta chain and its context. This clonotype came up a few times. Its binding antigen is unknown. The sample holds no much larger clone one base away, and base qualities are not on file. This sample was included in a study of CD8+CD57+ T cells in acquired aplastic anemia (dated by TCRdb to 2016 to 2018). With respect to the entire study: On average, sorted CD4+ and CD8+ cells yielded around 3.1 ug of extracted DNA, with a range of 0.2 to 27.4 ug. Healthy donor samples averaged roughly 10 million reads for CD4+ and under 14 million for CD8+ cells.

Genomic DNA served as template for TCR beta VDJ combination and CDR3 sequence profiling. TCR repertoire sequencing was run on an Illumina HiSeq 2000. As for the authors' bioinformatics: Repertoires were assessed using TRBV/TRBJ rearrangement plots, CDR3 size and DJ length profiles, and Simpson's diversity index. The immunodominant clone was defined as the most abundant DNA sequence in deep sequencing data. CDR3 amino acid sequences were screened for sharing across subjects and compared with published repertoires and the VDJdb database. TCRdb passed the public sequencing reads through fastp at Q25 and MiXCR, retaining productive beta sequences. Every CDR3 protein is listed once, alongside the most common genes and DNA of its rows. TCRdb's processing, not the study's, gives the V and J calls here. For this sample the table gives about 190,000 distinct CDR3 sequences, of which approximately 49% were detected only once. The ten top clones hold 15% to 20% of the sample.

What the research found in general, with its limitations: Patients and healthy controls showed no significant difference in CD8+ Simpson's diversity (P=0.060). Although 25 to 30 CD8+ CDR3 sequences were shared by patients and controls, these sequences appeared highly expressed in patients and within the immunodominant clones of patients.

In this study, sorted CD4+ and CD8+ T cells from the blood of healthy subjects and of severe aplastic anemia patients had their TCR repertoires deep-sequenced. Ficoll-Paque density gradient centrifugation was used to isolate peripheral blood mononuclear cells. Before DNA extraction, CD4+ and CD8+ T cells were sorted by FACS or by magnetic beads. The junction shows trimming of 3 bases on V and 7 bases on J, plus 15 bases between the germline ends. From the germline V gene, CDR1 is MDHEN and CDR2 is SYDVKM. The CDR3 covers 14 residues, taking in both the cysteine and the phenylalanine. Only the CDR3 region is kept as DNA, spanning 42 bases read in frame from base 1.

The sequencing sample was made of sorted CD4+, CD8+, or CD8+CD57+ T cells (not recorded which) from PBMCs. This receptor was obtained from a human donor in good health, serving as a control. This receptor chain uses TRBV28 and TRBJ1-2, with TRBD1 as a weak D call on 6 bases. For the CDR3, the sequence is CASSFVGGGGGYTF. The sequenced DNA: TGTGCCAGCAGTTTTGTTGGGGGCGGGGGTGGCTACACCTTC.